Listed below are T cell receptor beta chains from one sample, sequenced in a study of Ad26.COV2.S vaccination and SARS-CoV-2 variants. Repertoires were generated with immunoSEQ multiplex PCR, while TCRdb's copy carries only in-frame clones and drops some. This table has around 250,000 clones, more than 70% appearing once. The specimen comprised peripheral blood, sampled in a trial of Ad26.COV2.S vaccine versus placebo. The receptors stem from a person between 18 and 65 years old who received the Ad26.COV2.S COVID-19 vaccine or a placebo. The CDR3 runs from the conserved cysteine through the conserved F or W. A clone size is listed for some rows: how often the clone was seen (once, few, many), or a class if it is expanded.

>TRBV11-2|once
CASRRGEANTEAFF
>TRBV6-5|NA
CASSWVTNYGYTF
>TRBV2|NA
CASSGNSGPGANVLTF
>TRBV9|NA
CASSLLVRDNEQFF
>TRBV7-2|NA
CASSLGYGSTDTQYF
>TRBV6-2/TRBV6-3|NA
CASSLKRPEYNSPLHF
>TRBV27|NA
CASSVQGITNEKLFF
>TRBV5-4|NA
CASSLNAGQGGTEAFF
>TRBV5-1|NA
CASSLGVSGNTIYF
>TRBV5-4|NA
CASSLDGREQYF
>TRBV11-2|NA
CASSAGTGGFKAFF
>TRBV30|few
CAWGTDVLTQPQHF
>TRBV27|NA
CASSFLGTGLSANEKLFF
>TRBV4-2|once
CASSPTQGFYEQYF
>TRBV4-2|NA
CASSQGTGKDTQYF
>TRBV7-9|NA
CASSLRAGGDTDTQYF
>TRBV5-4|NA
CASSFLAGGNTGELFF